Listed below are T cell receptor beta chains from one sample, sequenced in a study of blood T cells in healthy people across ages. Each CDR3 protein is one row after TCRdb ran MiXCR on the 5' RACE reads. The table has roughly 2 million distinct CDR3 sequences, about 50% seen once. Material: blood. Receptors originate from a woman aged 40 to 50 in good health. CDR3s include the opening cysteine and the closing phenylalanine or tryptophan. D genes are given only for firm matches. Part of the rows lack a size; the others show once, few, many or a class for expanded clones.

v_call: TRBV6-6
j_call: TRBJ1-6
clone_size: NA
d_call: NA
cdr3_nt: TGTGCCAGCAGTTACTCCGGCCCTATGGAGAATTCACCCCTCCACTTT
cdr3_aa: CASSYSGPMENSPLHF

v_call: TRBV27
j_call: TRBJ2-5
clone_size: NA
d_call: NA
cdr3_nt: TGTGCCAGCAGTCCAACCAATTTGGAGACCCAGTACTTC
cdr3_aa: CASSPTNLETQYF

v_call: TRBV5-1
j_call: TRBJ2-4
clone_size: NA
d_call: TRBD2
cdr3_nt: TGCGCCAGCAGCCTGACTAGCGGGGGGGCCGCAGCCAAAAACATTCAGTACTTC
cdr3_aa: CASSLTSGGAAAKNIQYF

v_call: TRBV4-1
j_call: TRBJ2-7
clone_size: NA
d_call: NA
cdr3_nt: TGCGCCAGCAGCCAAGTTGAAGCATCCTACGAGCAGTACTTC
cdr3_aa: CASSQVEASYEQYF

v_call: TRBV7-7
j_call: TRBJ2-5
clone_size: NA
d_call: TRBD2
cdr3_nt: TGTGCTAGCAGCCCCCAAGGGAGCGGGGGGGAAGAGACCCAGTACTTC
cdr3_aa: CASSPQGSGGEETQYF

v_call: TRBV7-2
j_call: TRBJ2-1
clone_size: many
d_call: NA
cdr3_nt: TGTGCCAGCAGTAAGACAGGCGGCTCCTACAATGAGCAGTTCTTC
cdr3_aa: CASSKTGGSYNEQFF

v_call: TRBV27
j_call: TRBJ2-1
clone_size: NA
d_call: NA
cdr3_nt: TGTGCCAGCAGCAAGGACACCCCGAGCTCCTACAATGAGCAGTTCTTC
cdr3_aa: CASSKDTPSSYNEQFF

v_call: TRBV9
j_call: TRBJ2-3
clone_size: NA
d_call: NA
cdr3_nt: TGTGCCAGCGGACGCCGGGGACACAACACAGATACGCAGTATTTT
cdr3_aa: CASGRRGHNTDTQYF

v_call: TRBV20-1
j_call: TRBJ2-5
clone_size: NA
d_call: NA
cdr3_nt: TGCAGTGCAGGCCCAATGATCGAAGTTTGGGAGACCCAGTACTTC
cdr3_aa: CSAGPMIEVWETQYF

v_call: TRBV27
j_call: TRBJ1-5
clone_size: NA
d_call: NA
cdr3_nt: TGTGCCAGCAGTTTATGGGGAAATAGCAATCAGCCCCAGCATTTT
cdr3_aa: CASSLWGNSNQPQHF

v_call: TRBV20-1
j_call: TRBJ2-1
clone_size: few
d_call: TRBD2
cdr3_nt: TGCAGTGCTACCATACCTAGCGGATTATACAATGAGCAGTTCTTC
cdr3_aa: CSATIPSGLYNEQFF

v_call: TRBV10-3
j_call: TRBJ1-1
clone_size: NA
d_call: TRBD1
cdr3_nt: TGTGCCATCAGGAGGGGACAGGGTAGTACTGAAGCTTTCTTT
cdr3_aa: CAIRRGQGSTEAFF

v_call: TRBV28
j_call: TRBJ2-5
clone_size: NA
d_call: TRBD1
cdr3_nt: TGTGCCAGCAGTCATACGACAGGGCCTACACAAGAGACCCAGTACTTC
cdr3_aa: CASSHTTGPTQETQYF

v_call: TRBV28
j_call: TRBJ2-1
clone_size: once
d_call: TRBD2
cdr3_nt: TGTGCCAGCAGTTTGGGAGCGGGGGTCATCTACGAGCAGTTCTTC
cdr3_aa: CASSLGAGVIYEQFF

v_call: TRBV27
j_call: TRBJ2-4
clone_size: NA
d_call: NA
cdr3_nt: TGTGCCAGCAGTTTATCATCCCTGGGGCAGGCCGAAGTCAAAAACATTCAGTACTTC
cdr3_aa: CASSLSSLGQAEVKNIQYF

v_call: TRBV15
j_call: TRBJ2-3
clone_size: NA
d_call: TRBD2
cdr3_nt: TGTGCCACCAGCAGAGATGAAGCGGGGGGCCAGAGTACTCTAGATACGCAGTATTTT
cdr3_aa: CATSRDEAGGQSTLDTQYF

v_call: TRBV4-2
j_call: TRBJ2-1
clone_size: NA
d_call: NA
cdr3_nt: TGTGCCAGCAGCCAAGCGAATAGCGGACTGATGAATGAGCAGTTCTTC
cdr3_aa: CASSQANSGLMNEQFF

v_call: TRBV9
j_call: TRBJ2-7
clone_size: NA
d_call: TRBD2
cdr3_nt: TGTGCCAGCAGCGTAGGTGGACTAGCGGGGGGACCCTACGAGCAGTACTTC
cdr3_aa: CASSVGGLAGGPYEQYF

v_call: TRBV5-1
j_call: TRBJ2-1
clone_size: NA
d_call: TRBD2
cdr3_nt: TGCGCCAGCAGCTTGACTAGCGGGGGACAGGTTGAGCAGTTCTTC
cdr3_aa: CASSLTSGGQVEQFF

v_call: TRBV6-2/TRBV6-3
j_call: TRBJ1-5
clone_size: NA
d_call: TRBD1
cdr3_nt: TGTGCCAGCAGTTACTCTGGGACAGAAAGCAATCAGCCCCAGCATTTT
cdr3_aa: CASSYSGTESNQPQHF

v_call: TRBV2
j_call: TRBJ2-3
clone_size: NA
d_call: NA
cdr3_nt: TGTGCCAGCAGTGGGGTGGCGCGCGGGGTAGGCACAGATACGCAGTATTTT
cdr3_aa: CASSGVARGVGTDTQYF

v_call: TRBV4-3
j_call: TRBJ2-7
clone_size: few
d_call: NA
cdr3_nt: TGCGCCAGCAGCCAAGCGAAGAGCTCCTACGAGCAGTACTTC
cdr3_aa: CASSQAKSSYEQYF

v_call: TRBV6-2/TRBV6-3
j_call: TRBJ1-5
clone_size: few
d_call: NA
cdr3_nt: TGTGCCAGCAGTTCCTCGACGGATGGCAATCAGCCCCAGCATTTT
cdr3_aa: CASSSSTDGNQPQHF

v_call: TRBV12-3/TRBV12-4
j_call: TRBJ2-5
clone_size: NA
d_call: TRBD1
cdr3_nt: TGTGCCAGCGGTCCCAGGGGGCAGGGCGAGCAGTACTTT
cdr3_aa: CASGPRGQGEQYF

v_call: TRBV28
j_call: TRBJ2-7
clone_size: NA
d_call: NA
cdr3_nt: TGTGCCAGCAGTTTAAGGACAAGGAACTACGAGCAGTACTTC
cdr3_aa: CASSLRTRNYEQYF

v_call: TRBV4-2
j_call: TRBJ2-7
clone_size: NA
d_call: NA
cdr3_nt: TGTGCCAGCAGCCACACCTGGAGGGGACAGAGTCCTTACGAGCAGTACTTC
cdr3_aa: CASSHTWRGQSPYEQYF

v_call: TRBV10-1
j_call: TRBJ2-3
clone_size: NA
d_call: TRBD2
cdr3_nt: TGCGCCAGCAGTGACCTCCCTAGGCCTAGCGGGGGACATACGCAGTATTTT
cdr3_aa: CASSDLPRPSGGHTQYF

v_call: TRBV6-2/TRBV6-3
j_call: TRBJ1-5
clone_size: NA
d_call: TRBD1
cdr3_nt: TGTGCCAGCAGACGGACAGGGCCGAGCAATCAGCCCCAGCATTTT
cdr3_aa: CASRRTGPSNQPQHF

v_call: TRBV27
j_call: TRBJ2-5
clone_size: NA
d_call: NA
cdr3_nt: TGTGCCAGCAGACGGGACACGCTGTCGCAAGAGACCCAGTACTTC
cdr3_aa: CASRRDTLSQETQYF

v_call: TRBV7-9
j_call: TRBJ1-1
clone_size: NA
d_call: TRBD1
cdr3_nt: TGTGCCAGCAGCTTAGCCGGGGACAGGGAGACTGAAGCTTTCTTT
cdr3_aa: CASSLAGDRETEAFF

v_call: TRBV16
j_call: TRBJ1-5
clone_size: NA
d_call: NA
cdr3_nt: TGTGCCAGCAGGAGGGGGGGTTACGGCAATCAGCCCCAGCATTTT
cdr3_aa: CASRRGGYGNQPQHF

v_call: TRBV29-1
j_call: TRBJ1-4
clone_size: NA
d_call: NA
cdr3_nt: TGCAGCGCCGGCAGCGATCCTAATGAAAAACTGTTTTTT
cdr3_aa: CSAGSDPNEKLFF

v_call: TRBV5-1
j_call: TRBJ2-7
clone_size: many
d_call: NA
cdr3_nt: TGCGCCAGCAGCTCAGTCAATAGGAACAGCTACGAGCAGTACTTC
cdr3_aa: CASSSVNRNSYEQYF

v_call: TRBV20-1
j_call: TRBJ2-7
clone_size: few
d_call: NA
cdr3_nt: TGCAGTGCTAGCATCGCAGGGTACGAGCAGTACTTC
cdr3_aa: CSASIAGYEQYF

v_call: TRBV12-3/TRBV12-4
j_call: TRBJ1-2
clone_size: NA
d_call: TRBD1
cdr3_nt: TGTGCCAGCAGTTGGGGCAGGGGGGTTTATGGCTACACCTTC
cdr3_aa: CASSWGRGVYGYTF

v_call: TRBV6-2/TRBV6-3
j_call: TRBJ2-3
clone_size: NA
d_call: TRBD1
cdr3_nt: TGTGCCAGCAAAGCCCGGACAGGGCCTAGCACAGATACGCAGTATTTT
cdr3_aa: CASKARTGPSTDTQYF

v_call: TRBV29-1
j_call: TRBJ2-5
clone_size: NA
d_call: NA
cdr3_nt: TGCAGCGTTACAGAAACAGGGCTTTGGGGTACCCAGTACTTC
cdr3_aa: CSVTETGLWGTQYF

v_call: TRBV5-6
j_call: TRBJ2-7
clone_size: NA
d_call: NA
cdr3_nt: TGTGCCAGCAGCTTGCCGAAGACCGGGGCCTACGAGCAGTACTTC
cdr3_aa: CASSLPKTGAYEQYF

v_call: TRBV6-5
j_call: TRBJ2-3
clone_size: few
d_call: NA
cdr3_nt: TGTGCCAGCAGTTACTCGAGAACTAGTATAGATACGCAGTATTTT
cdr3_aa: CASSYSRTSIDTQYF

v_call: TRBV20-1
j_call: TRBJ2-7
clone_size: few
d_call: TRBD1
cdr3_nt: TGCAGTGCTAGATGGGGACAGGGCACCTACGAGCAGTACTTC
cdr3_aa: CSARWGQGTYEQYF

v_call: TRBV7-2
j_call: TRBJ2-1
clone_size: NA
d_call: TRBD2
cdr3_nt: TGTGCCAGCAGCCCCCGTAGCGGGGGGATGGGCAATGAGCAGTTCTTC
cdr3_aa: CASSPRSGGMGNEQFF

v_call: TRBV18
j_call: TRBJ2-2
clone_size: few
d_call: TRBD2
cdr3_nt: TGTGCCAGCTCACCAGGACTAGCGACCGGGGAGCTGTTTTTT
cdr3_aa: CASSPGLATGELFF

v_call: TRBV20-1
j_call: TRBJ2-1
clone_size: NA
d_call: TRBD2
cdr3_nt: TGCAGTGCGGAAGCGGGGGGCGCGAGCTCCTACAATGAGCAGTTCTTC
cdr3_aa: CSAEAGGASSYNEQFF

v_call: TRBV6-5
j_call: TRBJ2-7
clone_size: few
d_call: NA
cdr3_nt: TGTGCCAGCAGTTACCGCCTAGAGCAGTACTTC
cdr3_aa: CASSYRLEQYF

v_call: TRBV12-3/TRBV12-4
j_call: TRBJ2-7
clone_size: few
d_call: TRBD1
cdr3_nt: TGTGCCAGCAGTGAAGACAGGGCGAGCTCCTACGAGCAGTACTTC
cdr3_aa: CASSEDRASSYEQYF

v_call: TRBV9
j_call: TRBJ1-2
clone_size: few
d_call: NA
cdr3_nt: TGTGCCAGCAGCGTAGCTGGCCAGCTCGGCTACACCTTC
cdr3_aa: CASSVAGQLGYTF

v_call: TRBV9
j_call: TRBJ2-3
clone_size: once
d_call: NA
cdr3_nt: TGTGCCAGCAGCGTACCGGGCGGAGGGTTTCCAGATACGCAGTATTTT
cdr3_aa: CASSVPGGGFPDTQYF

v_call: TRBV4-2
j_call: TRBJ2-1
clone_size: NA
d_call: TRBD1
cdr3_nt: TGTGCCAGCAGCCGAGGCGGGACAGGGGGCTACAATGAGCAGTTCTTC
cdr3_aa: CASSRGGTGGYNEQFF